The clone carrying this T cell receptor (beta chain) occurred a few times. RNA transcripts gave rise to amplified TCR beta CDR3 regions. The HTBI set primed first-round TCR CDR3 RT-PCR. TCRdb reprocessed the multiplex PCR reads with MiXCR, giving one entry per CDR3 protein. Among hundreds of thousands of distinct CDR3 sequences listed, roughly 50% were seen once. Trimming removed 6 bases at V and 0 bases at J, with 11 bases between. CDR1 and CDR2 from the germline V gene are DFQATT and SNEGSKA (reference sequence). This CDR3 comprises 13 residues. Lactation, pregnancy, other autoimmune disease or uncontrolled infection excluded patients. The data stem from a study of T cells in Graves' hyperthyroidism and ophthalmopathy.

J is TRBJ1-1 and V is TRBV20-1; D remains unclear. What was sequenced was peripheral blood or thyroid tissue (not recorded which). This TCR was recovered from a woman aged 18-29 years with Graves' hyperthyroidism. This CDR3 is CSAREDVNTEAFF. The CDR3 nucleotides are TGCAGTGCCCGGGAGGACGTGAACACTGAAGCTTTCTTT.